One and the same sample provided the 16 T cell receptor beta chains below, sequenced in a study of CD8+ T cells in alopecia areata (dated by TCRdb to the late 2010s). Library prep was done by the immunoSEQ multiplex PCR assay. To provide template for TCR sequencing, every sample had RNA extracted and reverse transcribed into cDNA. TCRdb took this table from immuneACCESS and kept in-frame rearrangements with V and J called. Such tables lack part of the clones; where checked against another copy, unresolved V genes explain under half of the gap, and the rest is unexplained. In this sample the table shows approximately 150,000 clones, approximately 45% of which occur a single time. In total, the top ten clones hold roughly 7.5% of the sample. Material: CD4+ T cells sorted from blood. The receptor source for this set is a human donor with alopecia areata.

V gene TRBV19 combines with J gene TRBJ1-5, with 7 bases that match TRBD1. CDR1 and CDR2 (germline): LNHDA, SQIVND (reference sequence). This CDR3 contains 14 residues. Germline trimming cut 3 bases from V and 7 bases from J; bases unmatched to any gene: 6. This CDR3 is CASSMPRGKQPQHF. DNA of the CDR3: TGTGCCAGTAGTATGCCCAGGGGGAAACAGCCCCAGCATTTT.

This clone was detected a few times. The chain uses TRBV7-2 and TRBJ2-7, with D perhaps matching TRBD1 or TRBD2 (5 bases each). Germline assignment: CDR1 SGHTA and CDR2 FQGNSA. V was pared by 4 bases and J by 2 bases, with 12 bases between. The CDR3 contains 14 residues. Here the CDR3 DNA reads TGTGCCAGCAGCTCCCGGGACGGACCCTACGAGCAGTACTTC. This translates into CASSSRDGPYEQYF.

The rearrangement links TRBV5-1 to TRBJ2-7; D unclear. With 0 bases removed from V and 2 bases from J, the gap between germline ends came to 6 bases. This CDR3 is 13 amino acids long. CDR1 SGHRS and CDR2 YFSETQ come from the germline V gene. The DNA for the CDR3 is TGCGCCAGCAGCTTGGGATTCGCCTACGAGCAGTACTTC. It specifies CASSLGFAYEQYF.

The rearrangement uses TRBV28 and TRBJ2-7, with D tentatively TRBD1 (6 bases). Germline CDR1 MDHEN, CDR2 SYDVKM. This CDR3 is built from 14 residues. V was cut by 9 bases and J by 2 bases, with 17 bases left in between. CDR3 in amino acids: CARASRQDPYEQYF. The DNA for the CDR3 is TGTGCCAGAGCCTCGAGACAGGACCCCTACGAGCAGTACTTC.

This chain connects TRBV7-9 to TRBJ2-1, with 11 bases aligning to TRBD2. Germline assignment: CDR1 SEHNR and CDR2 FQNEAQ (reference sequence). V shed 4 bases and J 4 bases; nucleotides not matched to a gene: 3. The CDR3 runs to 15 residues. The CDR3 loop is CASSSGLADYNEQFF. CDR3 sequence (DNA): TGTGCCAGCAGCTCGGGACTAGCGGATTACAATGAGCAGTTCTTC.

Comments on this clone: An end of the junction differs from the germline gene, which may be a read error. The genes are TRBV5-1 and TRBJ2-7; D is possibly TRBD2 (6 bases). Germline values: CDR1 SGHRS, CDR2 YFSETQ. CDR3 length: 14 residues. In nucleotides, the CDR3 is TGCGCCAGCAGCTTGGGGGCGGGATCCTCCGAGCAGTACTTC. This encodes CASSLGAGSSEQYF.

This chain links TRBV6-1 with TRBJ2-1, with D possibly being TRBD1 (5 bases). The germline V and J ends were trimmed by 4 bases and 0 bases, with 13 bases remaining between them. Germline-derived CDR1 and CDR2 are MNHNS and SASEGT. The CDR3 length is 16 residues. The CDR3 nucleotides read TGTGCCAGCAGTGTACAGGTACCTAGCTCCTACAATGAGCAGTTCTTC. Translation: CASSVQVPSSYNEQFF.

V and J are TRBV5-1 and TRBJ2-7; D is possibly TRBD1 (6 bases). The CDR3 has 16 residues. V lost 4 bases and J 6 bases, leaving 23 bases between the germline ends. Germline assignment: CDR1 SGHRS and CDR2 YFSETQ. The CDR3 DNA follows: TGCGCCAGCAGCCGTCAGGGGACGCCCGGGGCATCCGAGCAGTACTTC. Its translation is CASSRQGTPGASEQYF. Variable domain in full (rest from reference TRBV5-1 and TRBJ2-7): KAGVTQTPRYLIKTRGQQVTLSCSPISGHRSVSWYQQTPGQGLQFLFEYFSETQRNKGNFPGRFSGRQFSNSRSEMNVSTLELGDSALYLCASSRQGTPGASEQYFGPGTRLTVT.

The CDR3 DNA is TGCGCCAGCAGTGCGGGAGGGCCCGGAGATACGCAGTATTTT. Encoded protein: CASSAGGPGDTQYF. The V gene is TRBV5-1, the J gene TRBJ2-3; 9 bases map to TRBD2. This CDR3 is built from 14 residues. The germline gives CDR1 SGHRS, CDR2 YFSETQ. Germline trimming cut 5 bases from V and 5 bases from J; bases unmatched to any gene: 6.

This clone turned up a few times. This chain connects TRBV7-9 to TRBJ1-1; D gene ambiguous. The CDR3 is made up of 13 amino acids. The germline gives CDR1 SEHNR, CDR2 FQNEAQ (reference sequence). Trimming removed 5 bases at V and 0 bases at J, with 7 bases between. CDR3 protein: CASSLQMNTEAFF. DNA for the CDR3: TGTGCCAGCAGCCTGCAGATGAACACTGAAGCTTTCTTT.

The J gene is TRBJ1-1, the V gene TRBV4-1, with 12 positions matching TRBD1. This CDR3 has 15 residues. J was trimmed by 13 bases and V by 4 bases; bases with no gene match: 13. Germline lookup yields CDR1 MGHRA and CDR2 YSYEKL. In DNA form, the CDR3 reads TGCGCCAGCAGCCTAAAACCTCCGGGACAGGGGGCTGTTTTCTTT. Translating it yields CASSLKPPGQGAVFF.

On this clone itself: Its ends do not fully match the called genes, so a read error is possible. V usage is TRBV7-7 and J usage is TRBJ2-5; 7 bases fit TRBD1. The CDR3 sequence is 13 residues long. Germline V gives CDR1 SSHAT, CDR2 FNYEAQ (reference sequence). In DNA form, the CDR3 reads TGTGCTAGCAGCCCGACAGGGCGGGAGACCCAGTACTTC. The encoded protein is CASSPTGRETQYF.

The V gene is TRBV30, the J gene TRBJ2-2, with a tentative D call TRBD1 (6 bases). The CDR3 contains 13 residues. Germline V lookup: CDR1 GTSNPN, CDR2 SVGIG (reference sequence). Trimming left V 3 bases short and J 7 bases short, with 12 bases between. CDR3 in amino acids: CAWSLRGGGELFF. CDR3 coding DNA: TGTGCCTGGAGCCTCAGGGGCGGCGGGGAGCTGTTTTTT.

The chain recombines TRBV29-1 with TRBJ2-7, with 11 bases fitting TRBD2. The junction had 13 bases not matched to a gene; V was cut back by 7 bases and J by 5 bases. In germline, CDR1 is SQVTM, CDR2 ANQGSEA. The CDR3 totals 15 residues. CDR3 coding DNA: TGCAGCGCAAGGGGGGGTCTAGCGGGAGGTCACGAGCAGTACTTC. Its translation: CSARGGLAGGHEQYF.

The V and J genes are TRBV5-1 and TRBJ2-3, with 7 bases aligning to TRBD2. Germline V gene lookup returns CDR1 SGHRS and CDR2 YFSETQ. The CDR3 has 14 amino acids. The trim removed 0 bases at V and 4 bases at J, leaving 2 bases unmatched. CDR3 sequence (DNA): TGCGCCAGCAGCTTGGCGGGAGGAGCAGATACGCAGTATTTT. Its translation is CASSLAGGADTQYF.

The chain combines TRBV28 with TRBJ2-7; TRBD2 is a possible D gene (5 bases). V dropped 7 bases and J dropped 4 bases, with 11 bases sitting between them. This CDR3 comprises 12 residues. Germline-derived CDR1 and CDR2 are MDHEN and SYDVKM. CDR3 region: CASTLGSYEQYF. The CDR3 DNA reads TGTGCCAGCACCTTGGGGAGTTACGAGCAGTACTTC.